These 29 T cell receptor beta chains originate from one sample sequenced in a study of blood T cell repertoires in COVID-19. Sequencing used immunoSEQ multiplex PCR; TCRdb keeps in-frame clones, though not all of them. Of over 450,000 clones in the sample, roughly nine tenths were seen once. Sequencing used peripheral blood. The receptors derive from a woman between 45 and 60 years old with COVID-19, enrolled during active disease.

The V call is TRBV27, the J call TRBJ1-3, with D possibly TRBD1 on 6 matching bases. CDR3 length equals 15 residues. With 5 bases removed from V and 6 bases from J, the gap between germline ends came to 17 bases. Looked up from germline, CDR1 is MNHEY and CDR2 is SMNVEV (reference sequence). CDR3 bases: TGTGCCAGCAGTGTTCAGGGAAGGGGGATAAACACCATATATTTT. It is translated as CASSVQGRGINTIYF.

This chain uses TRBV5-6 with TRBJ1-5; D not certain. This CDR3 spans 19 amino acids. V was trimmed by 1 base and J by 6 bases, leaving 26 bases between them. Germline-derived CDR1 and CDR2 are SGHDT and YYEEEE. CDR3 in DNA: TGTGCCAGCAGCTTGATTAGGGTGCGGGTACGAGAGGTAAGTCAGCCCCAGCATTTT. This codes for CASSLIRVRVREVSQPQHF.

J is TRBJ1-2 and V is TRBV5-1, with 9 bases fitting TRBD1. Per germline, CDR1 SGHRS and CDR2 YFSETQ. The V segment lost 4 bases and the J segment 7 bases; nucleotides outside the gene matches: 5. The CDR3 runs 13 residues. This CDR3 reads CASSEGQGSGYTF. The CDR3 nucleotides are TGCGCCAGCAGCGAGGGACAGGGAAGTGGCTACACCTTC.

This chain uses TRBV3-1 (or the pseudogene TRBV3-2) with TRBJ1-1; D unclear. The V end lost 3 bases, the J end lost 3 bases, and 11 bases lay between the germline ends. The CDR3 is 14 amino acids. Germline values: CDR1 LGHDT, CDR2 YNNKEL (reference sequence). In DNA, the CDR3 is TGTGCCAGCAGCCACGTCCTTGGAGACACTGAAGCTTTCTTT. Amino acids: CASSHVLGDTEAFF.

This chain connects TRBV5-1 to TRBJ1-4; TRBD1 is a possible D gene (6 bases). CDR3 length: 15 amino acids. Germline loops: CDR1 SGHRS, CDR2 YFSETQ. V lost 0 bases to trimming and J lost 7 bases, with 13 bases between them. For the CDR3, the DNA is TGCGCCAGCAGCTTGGCGGGGGGCTTAGGTGAAAAACTGTTTTTT. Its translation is CASSLAGGLGEKLFF.

The CDR3 nucleotides are TGTGCCAGCAGCTTATCGGCAGGGTCAGCGTACGAGCAGTACTTC. Its translation: CASSLSAGSAYEQYF. The chain recombines TRBV7-9 with TRBJ2-7; D is perhaps TRBD1 (5 bases). Trimming pared 2 bases from V and 4 bases from J, leaving 15 bases between. CDR1 is SEHNR, CDR2 FQNEAQ, per germline (reference sequence). The length of the CDR3 is 15 residues.

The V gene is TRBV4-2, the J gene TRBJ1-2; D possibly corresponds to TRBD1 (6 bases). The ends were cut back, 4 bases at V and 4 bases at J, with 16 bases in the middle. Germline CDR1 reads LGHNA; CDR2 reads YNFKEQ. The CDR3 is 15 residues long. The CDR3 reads CASSPITGNGYGYTF. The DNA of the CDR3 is TGTGCCAGCAGCCCGATCACAGGGAACGGCTATGGCTACACCTTC.

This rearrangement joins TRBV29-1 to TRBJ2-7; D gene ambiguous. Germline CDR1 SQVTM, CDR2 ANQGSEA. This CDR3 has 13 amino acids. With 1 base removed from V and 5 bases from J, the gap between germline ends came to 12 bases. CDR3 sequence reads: CSVEGIQIHEQYF. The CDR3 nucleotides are TGCAGCGTTGAAGGAATCCAGATTCACGAGCAGTACTTC.

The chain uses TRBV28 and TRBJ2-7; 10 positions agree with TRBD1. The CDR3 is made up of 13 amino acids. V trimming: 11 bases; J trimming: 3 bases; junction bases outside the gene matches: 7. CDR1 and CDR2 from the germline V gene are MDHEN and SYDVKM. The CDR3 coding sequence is TGTGCCGGAAGGACAGGGGGAAGCTACGAGCAGTACTTC. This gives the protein CAGRTGGSYEQYF.

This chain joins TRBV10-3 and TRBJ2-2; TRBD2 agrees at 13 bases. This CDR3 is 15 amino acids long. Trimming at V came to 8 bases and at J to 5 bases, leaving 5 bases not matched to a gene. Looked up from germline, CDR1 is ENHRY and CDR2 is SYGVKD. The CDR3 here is CAIGWTSGGTGELFF. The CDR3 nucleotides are TGTGCCATCGGGTGGACTAGCGGGGGAACCGGGGAGCTGTTTTTT.

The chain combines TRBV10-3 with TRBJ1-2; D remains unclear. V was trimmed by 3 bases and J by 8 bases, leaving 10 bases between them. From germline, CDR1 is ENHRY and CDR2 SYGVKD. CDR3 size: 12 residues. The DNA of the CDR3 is TGTGCCATCAGTGAAGCTGTAGAAGGCTACACCTTC. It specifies CAISEAVEGYTF.

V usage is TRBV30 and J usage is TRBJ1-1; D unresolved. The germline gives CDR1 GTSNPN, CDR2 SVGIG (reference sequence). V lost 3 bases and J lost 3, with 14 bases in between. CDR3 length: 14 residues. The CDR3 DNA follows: TGTGCCTGGAGAGGCCGGGGTTGGGACACTGAAGCTTTCTTT. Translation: CAWRGRGWDTEAFF.

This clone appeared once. Here the CDR3 DNA reads TGTGCCAGCACCGGGATCACAGATACGCAGTATTTT. Its protein product is CASTGITDTQYF. The chain uses TRBV13 and TRBJ2-3; tentative D call: TRBD2 (5 bases). Trimming took 7 bases from V and 2 from J, leaving 7 bases between them. Per germline, CDR1 PRHDT and CDR2 FYEKMQ (reference sequence). CDR3 length: 12 amino acids.

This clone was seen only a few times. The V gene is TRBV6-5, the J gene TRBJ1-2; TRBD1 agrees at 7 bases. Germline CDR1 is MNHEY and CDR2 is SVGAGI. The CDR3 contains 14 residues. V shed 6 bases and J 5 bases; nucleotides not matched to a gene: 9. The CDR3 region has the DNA TGTGCCAGCAGGCCTCGCGGGACAGCGTATGGCTACACCTTC. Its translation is CASRPRGTAYGYTF.

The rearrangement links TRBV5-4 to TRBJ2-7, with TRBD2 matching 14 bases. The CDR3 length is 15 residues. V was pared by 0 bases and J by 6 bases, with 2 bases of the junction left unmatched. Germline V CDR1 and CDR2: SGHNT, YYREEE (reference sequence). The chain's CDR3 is CASSLGTSGGTEQYF. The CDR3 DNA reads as TGTGCCAGCAGCTTGGGGACTAGCGGGGGGACCGAGCAGTACTTC.

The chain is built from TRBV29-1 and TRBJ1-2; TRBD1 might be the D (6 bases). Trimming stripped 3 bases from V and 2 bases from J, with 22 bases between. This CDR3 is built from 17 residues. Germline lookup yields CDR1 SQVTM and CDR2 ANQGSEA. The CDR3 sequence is CSVDAGGARVGNYGYTF. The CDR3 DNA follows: TGCAGCGTTGACGCCGGGGGGGCCAGGGTGGGAAACTATGGCTACACCTTC. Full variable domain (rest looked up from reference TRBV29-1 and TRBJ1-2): SAVISQKPSRDICQRGTSLTIQCQVDSQVTMMFWYRQQPGQSLTLIATANQGSEATYESGFVIDKFPISRPNLTFSTLTVSNMSPEDSSIYLCSVDAGGARVGNYGYTFGSGTRLTVV.

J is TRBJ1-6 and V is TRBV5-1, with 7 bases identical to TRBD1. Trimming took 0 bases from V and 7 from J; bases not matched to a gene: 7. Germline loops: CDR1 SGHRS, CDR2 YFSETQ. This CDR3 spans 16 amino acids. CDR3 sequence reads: CASSLVSGRGNSPLHF. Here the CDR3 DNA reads TGCGCCAGCAGCTTGGTTTCGGGCAGGGGGAATTCACCCCTCCACTTT.

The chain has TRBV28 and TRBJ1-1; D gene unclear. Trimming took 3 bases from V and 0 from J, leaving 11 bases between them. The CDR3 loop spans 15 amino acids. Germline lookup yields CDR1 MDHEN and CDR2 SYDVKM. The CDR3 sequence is CASSLSADLNTEAFF. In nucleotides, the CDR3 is TGTGCCAGCAGTTTGTCCGCAGATTTGAACACTGAAGCTTTCTTT.

The CDR3 loop is CASSLMVTSGGATDTQYF. The CDR3 DNA sequence: TGCGCCAGCAGCTTGATGGTGACTAGCGGGGGGGCCACAGATACGCAGTATTTT. The gene calls are TRBV5-1 and TRBJ2-3; 14 bases align to TRBD2. CDR1 and CDR2 from the germline V gene are SGHRS and YFSETQ. Trimming removed 1 base from V and 2 bases from J; junction bases left unmatched: 6. The CDR3 is 18 residues long.

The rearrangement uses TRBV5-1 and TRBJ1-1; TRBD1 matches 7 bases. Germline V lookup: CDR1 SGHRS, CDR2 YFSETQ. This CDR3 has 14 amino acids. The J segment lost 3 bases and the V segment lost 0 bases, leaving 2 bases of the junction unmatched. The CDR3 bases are TGCGCCAGCAGCTTGGCAGGGACAGACACTGAAGCTTTCTTT. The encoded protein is CASSLAGTDTEAFF. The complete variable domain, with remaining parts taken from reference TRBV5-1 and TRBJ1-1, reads KAGVTQTPRYLIKTRGQQVTLSCSPISGHRSVSWYQQTPGQGLQFLFEYFSETQRNKGNFPGRFSGRQFSNSRSEMNVSTLELGDSALYLCASSLAGTDTEAFFGQGTRLTVV.

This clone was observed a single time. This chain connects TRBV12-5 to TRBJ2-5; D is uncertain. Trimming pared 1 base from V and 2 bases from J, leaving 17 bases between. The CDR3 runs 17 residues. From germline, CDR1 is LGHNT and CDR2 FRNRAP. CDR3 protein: CASGLGVTSQPQETQYF. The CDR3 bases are TGTGCTAGTGGTTTGGGGGTAACGTCACAGCCACAAGAGACCCAGTACTTC.

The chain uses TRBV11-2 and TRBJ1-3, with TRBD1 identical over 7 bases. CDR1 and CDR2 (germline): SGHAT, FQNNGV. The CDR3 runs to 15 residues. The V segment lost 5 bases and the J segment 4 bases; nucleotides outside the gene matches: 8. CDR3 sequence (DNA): TGTGCCAGCAGCGTGAACAGGGGCTCGGGAAACACCATATATTTT. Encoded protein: CASSVNRGSGNTIYF. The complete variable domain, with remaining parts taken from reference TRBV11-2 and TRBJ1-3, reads EAGVAQSPRYKIIEKRQSVAFWCNPISGHATLYWYQQILGQGPKLLIQFQNNGVVDDSQLPKDRFSAERLKGVDSTLKIQPAKLEDSAVYLCASSVNRGSGNTIYFGEGSWLTVV.

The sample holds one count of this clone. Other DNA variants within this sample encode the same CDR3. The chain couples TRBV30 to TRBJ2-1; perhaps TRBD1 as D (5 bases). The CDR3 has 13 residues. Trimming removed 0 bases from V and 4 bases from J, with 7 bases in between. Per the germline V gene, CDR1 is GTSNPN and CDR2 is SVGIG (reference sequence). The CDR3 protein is CAWSVGQYNEQFF. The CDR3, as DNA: TGTGCCTGGAGTGTGGGGCAGTACAATGAGCAGTTCTTC. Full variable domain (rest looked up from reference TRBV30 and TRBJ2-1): SQTIHQWPATLVQPVGSPLSLECTVEGTSNPNLYWYRQAAGRGLQLLFYSVGIGQISSEVPQNLSASRPQDRQFILSSKKLLLSDSGFYLCAWSVGQYNEQFFGPGTRLTVL.

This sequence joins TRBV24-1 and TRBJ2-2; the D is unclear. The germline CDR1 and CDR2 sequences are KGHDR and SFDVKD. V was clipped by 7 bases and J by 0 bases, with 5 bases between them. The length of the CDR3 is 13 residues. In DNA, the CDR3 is TGTGCCACCAGGGCAGCGAACACCGGGGAGCTGTTTTTT. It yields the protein CATRAANTGELFF.

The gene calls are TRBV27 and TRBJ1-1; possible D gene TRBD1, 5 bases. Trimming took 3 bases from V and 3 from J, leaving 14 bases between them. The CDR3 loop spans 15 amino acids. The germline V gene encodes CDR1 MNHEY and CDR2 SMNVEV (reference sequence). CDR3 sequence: CASSFSTEPYTEAFF. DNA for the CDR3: TGTGCCAGCAGTTTTTCGACAGAGCCTTACACTGAAGCTTTCTTT.

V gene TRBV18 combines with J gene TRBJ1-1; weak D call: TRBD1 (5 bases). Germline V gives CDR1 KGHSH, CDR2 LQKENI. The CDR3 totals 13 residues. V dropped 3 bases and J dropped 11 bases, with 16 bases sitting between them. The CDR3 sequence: CASSPAGRVEAFF. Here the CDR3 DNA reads TGTGCCAGCTCACCTGCGGGGCGGGTCGAGGCTTTCTTT.

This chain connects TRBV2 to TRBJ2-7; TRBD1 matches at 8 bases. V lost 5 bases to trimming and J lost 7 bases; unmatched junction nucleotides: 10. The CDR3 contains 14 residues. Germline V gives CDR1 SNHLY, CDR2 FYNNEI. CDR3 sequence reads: CASSSIGQGREQYF. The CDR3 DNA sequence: TGTGCCAGCAGTTCCATCGGACAGGGAAGGGAGCAGTACTTC.

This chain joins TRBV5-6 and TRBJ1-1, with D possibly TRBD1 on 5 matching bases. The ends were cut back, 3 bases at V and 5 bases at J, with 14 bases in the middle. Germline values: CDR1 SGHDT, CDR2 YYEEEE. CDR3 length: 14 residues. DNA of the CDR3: TGTGCCAGCAGCTCGGGGGTCAGGATGACTGAAGCTTTCTTT. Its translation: CASSSGVRMTEAFF.

The DNA of the CDR3 is TGTGCCAGCAGCGTAGACCCAGTCTCTTCTAACTATGGCTACACCTTC. The encoded protein is CASSVDPVSSNYGYTF. This chain links TRBV9 with TRBJ1-2; D is unresolved. V lost 0 bases and J 0 bases, leaving 12 bases between the germline ends. This CDR3 spans 16 amino acids. Germline-derived CDR1 and CDR2 are SGDLS and YYNGEE.